This T cell receptor (beta chain) came from a study of human T cells and chemical hapten exposure. Unfractionated whole blood was the source from which total RNA was extracted. TCRdb recomputed calls from the 5' RACE reads with MiXCR, one row per CDR3 protein. The profile shows more than 75,000 distinct CDR3 sequences, approximately 16% of them singletons. V was cut by 4 bases and J by 6 bases, with 19 bases left in between. The CDR3 totals 15 residues. Germline V gene sequence: CDR1 MDHEN, CDR2 SYDVKM. The clonotype originates from a female donor in good health. V and J are TRBV28 and TRBJ2-7; a weak D match, TRBD1 (7 bases). CDR3 sequence (DNA): TGTGCCAGCAGTTCAGGCGGGACAGAGGGAGCCGAGCAGTACTTC. As protein: CASSSGGTEGAEQYF.